This paragraph covers one T cell receptor beta chain sequence. As yet, its antigen is unknown. At the time of sampling, donors were nominally healthy, though unrecorded immune exposures were likely. This PCR relied on a set of 60 Vbeta primers and 13 Jbeta primers. Here immunoSEQ multiplex PCR was the method, and the copy in TCRdb shows in-frame clones only, minus some. Here the sample spans about 98,000 clones, 60% to 85% being singletons. This sample is part of a study of cytomegalovirus exposure and HLA in healthy donors. Whole-study context: Early on, a data release was issued that held 80 million or so unique TCRs from HLA-typed donors. Findings and caveats of the study: Relative to the roughly 690-donor mean, N-insertions were reportedly fewer in an Asian-associated ancestry cluster in a later analysis. Among the most significant clusters, several appeared linked to common viral pathogens in a later analysis.

From germline, CDR1 is PRHDT and CDR2 FYEKMQ (reference sequence). Unmatched junction bases numbered 5, after V lost 5 bases and J lost 6 bases. The CDR3 is 16 residues long. The sample was PBMCs. The sequence derives from a man in his 60s in good health and CMV-seropositive. The genes are TRBV13 and TRBJ2-1, with 15 bases aligning to TRBD2. The CDR3 DNA follows: TGTGCCAGCAGCGGGTGGACTAGCGGGGGGGGCAATGAGCAGTTCTTC. Encoded protein: CASSGWTSGGGNEQFF.